The TCR beta chain under discussion was sequenced for a study of cytomegalovirus exposure and HLA in healthy donors. Primers: 60 Vbeta forward and 13 Jbeta reverse. Clones were read by immunoSEQ multiplex PCR, and TCRdb kept only the in-frame ones, dropping some. The sample's table shows over 100,000 clones. The CDR3 extends over 16 amino acids. Trimming left V 1 base short and J 4 bases short, with 14 bases between. In germline, CDR1 is SGHNT, CDR2 YENEEA. This rearrangement joins TRBV11-3 to TRBJ2-1; tentative D call: TRBD2 (6 bases). The sequence derives from a woman between 40 and 55 years old in good health and CMV-seropositive. Sequencing was done on a sample of PBMCs. The CDR3 loop is CASSLVGQGGYNEQFF. The CDR3 bases are TGTGCCAGCAGCTTAGTAGGGCAGGGAGGATACAATGAGCAGTTCTTC.